This T cell receptor (beta chain) was retrieved from a study of blood T cells in healthy people across ages. Each sample used at least 6 million PBMCs. CDR1 and CDR2 from the germline V gene are SEHNR and FQNEAQ (reference sequence). V lost 1 base, J lost 9 bases, and 10 bases lay in between. The CDR3 totals 13 residues. Alongside a J-beta primer mix, a sample-barcoded 5' primer served in a second PCR lasting roughly 7 to 11 cycles. From each sample, at least 3 million paired-end reads containing CDR3 were obtained. Via MiXCR, TCRdb re-called the 5' RACE reads, giving one row per CDR3 protein. Of some 890,000 distinct CDR3 sequences listed, about 29% are singletons. These same data were also listed under a study on T cells of mothers and their children.

The source material was blood. The rearrangement joins TRBV7-9 to TRBJ2-1, with D tentatively TRBD1 (5 bases). The TCR was taken from a woman in her thirties or forties in good health. The CDR3: CASSLDRRAEQFF. In DNA form, the CDR3 reads TGTGCCAGCAGCTTAGACAGGCGTGCTGAGCAGTTCTTC.